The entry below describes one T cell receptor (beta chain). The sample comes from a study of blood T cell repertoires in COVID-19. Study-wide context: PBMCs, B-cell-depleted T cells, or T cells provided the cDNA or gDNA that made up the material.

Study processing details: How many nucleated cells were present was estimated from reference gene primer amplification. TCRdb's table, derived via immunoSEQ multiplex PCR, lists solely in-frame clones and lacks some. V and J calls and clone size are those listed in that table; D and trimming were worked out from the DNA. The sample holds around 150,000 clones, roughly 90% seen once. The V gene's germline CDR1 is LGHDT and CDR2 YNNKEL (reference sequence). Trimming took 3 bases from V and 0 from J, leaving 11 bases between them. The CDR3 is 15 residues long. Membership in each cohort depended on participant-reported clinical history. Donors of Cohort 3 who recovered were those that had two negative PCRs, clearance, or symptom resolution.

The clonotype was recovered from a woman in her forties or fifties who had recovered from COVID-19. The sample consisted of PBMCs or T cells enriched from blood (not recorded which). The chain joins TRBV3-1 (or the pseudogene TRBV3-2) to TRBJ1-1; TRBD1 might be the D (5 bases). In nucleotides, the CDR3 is TGTGCCAGCAGCCAGCGGGGACGGCTGAACACTGAAGCTTTCTTT. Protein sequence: CASSQRGRLNTEAFF.